Below, 23 T cell receptor beta chains from the same sample are listed, as sequenced in a study of cytomegalovirus exposure and HLA in healthy donors. Only in-frame clones appear in the TCRdb table, and some are missing; sequencing was by immunoSEQ multiplex PCR. The sample contains 82,000 or so clones, 90% to 95% of which appear only once. Sequenced input: PBMCs. Every receptor here comes from a woman younger than 30 in good health and CMV-seronegative.

V and J are TRBV5-1 and TRBJ2-3; D might be TRBD2 (6 bases). This CDR3 spans 15 amino acids. Trimming took 2 bases from V and 2 from J, leaving 12 bases between them. The V gene's germline CDR1 is SGHRS and CDR2 YFSETQ. The CDR3 region is CASSFSQRVTDTQYF. As DNA, the CDR3 is TGCGCCAGCAGCTTCTCCCAGCGGGTCACAGATACGCAGTATTTT.

This chain connects TRBV29-1 to TRBJ1-5; unclear D gene. Trimming removed 1 base at V and 6 bases at J, with 10 bases between. The germline V gene encodes CDR1 SQVTM and CDR2 ANQGSEA. This CDR3 has 13 amino acids. As DNA, the CDR3 is TGCAGCGTTGAAGCAGGTCCTCGTCAGCCCCAGCATTTT. This translates into CSVEAGPRQPQHF.

V and J are TRBV9 and TRBJ1-1, with a weak D call TRBD1 (6 bases). Between the trimmed V and J ends, which lost 4 bases and 0 bases, there was a span of 25 bases. Looked up from germline, CDR1 is SGDLS and CDR2 is YYNGEE. This CDR3 region has 19 residues. DNA for the CDR3: TGTGCCAGCAGCCCGCAGGCAGGGGTCGGGAGGGTAATGAACACTGAAGCTTTCTTT. This encodes CASSPQAGVGRVMNTEAFF.

V usage is TRBV6-5 and J usage is TRBJ2-7, with 7 bases fitting TRBD2. This CDR3 spans 13 amino acids. V dropped 4 bases and J dropped 5; count of bases not matched to a gene: 5. From germline, CDR1 is MNHEY and CDR2 SVGAGI. CDR3 sequence reads: CASSWRGKHEQYF. The CDR3 DNA follows: TGTGCCAGCAGTTGGCGGGGGAAACACGAGCAGTACTTC.

This clone was detected only a few times. The chain is built from TRBV4-3 and TRBJ2-7; D is ambiguous. The CDR3 has 14 amino acids. V lost 0 bases, J lost 3 bases, and 9 bases lay in between. Germline lookup yields CDR1 LGHNA and CDR2 YSLEER. The CDR3 nucleotides read TGCGCCAGCAGCCAAGAGGGCGCTTACTACGAGCAGTACTTC. It yields the protein CASSQEGAYYEQYF.

The V gene is TRBV7-7, the J gene TRBJ2-2; TRBD2 matches 7 bases. In germline, CDR1 is SSHAT, CDR2 FNYEAQ (reference sequence). CDR3 length: 15 amino acids. V lost 5 bases, J lost 0 bases, and 3 bases stayed unmatched. The CDR3 protein is CASSRSGANTGELFF. As DNA, the CDR3 is TGTGCCAGCAGCCGAAGCGGGGCGAACACCGGGGAGCTGTTTTTT.

V usage is TRBV9 and J usage is TRBJ2-1, with D maybe TRBD2 (5 bases). Trimming took off 2 bases at V and 6 bases at J, with 15 bases between the two ends. The CDR3 sequence is 15 residues long. Germline loops: CDR1 SGDLS, CDR2 YYNGEE. The CDR3 sequence: CASSVTDGLFNEQFF. In nucleotides, the CDR3 is TGTGCCAGCAGCGTCACGGACGGACTCTTCAATGAGCAGTTCTTC. Variable domain in full (rest from reference TRBV9 and TRBJ2-1): DSGVTQTPKHLITATGQRVTLRCSPRSGDLSVYWYQQSLDQGLQFLIQYYNGEERAKGNILERFSAQQFPDLHSELNLSSLELGDSALYFCASSVTDGLFNEQFFGPGTRLTVL.

The V gene is TRBV7-9, the J gene TRBJ2-5; TRBD2 is a possible D gene (5 bases). The CDR3 spans 14 residues. CDR1 is SEHNR, CDR2 FQNEAQ, per germline (reference sequence). V lost 1 base and J 1 base, leaving 7 bases between the germline ends. In nucleotides, the CDR3 is TGTGCCAGCAGCTTAGGAAGCGGCCAAGAGACCCAGTACTTC. Its protein product is CASSLGSGQETQYF.

The chain couples TRBV7-2 to TRBJ1-5, with 10 bases aligning to TRBD1. Germline values: CDR1 SGHTA, CDR2 FQGNSA. There are 15 residues in the CDR3. V lost 5 bases, J lost 5 bases, and 6 bases stayed unmatched. As DNA, the CDR3 is TGTGCCAGCAGCCAAGACAGGGGGCTTGATCAGCCCCAGCATTTT. It encodes CASSQDRGLDQPQHF.

J is TRBJ2-7 and V is TRBV2; D may be TRBD2 (7 bases). Germline CDR1 SNHLY, CDR2 FYNNEI. V lost 4 bases to trimming and J lost 0 bases, with 13 bases between them. The CDR3 length is 15 residues. This CDR3 is CASSGGGGSSYEQYF. As DNA, the CDR3 is TGTGCCAGCAGTGGGGGCGGGGGCAGCTCCTACGAGCAGTACTTC.

The V call is TRBV5-4, the J call TRBJ2-7; TRBD2 agrees at 8 bases. This CDR3 comprises 15 residues. Trimming took 2 bases from V and 2 from J; bases not matched to a gene: 6. Germline V lookup: CDR1 SGHNT, CDR2 YYREEE (reference sequence). This CDR3 reads CASSFPTSETYEQYF. The CDR3 bases are TGTGCCAGCAGCTTTCCGACTAGCGAAACCTACGAGCAGTACTTC.

V is TRBV28 and J is TRBJ2-7; TRBD2 matches at 9 bases. CDR3 length equals 14 residues. Trimming cost V 3 bases and J 2 bases; bases outside gene matches: 2. The germline V gene encodes CDR1 MDHEN and CDR2 SYDVKM. The CDR3 DNA reads as TGTGCCAGCAGTTTCGGCGGGAGGGCCTACGAGCAGTACTTC. It translates to CASSFGGRAYEQYF.

The chain joins TRBV15 to TRBJ2-1; 11 bases align to TRBD2. The CDR3 contains 16 residues. The germline V gene has CDR1 LNHNV and CDR2 YYDKDF (reference sequence). V gave up 3 bases and J gave up 4 bases; unmatched junction bases: 5. Written as DNA, the CDR3 is TGTGCCACCAGCAGCACTAGCGGGAGTTCGTACAATGAGCAGTTCTTC. Translating gives CATSSTSGSSYNEQFF. Filled out from reference TRBV15 and TRBJ2-1, the complete variable domain reads DAMVIQNPRYQVTQFGKPVTLSCSQTLNHNVMYWYQQKSSQAPKLLFHYYDKDFNNEADTPDNFQSRRPNTSFCFLDIRSPGLGDTAMYLCATSSTSGSSYNEQFFGPGTRLTVL.

J is TRBJ2-2 and V is TRBV6-5, with 8 bases aligning to TRBD2. In germline, CDR1 is MNHEY, CDR2 SVGAGI. V lost 4 bases, J lost 2 bases, and 3 bases stayed unmatched. This CDR3 has 15 residues. This chain's CDR3 is CASSSGGANTGELFF. The CDR3 nucleotides are TGTGCCAGCAGTTCGGGGGGGGCCAACACCGGGGAGCTGTTTTTT.

For this clone: Other DNA sequences from this sample encode an identical CDR3 as well. V is TRBV5-1 and J is TRBJ1-5, with TRBD1 matching 7 bases. The germline V gene has CDR1 SGHRS and CDR2 YFSETQ. The CDR3 runs to 14 residues. The junction had 3 bases not matched to a gene; V was cut back by 0 bases and J by 6 bases. Written as DNA, the CDR3 is TGCGCCAGCAGCTTGGGAGGGGGCGGTCAGCCCCAGCATTTT. Translation: CASSLGGGGQPQHF.

The chain combines TRBV9 with TRBJ2-1; the match to TRBD2 covers 12 bases. Germline CDR1 reads SGDLS; CDR2 reads YYNGEE. CDR3 length: 18 residues. With V trimmed by 3 bases and J by 1 base, 8 bases remained unmatched. This CDR3 reads CASSATETSGSSYNEQFF. The DNA for the CDR3 is TGTGCCAGCAGCGCGACTGAGACTAGCGGGAGTTCCTACAATGAGCAGTTCTTC.

The chain carries TRBV9 and TRBJ2-3; D is ambiguous. The CDR3 has 15 amino acids. Trimming removed 0 bases at V and 2 bases at J, with 10 bases between. Germline V gene sequence: CDR1 SGDLS, CDR2 YYNGEE. This CDR3 is CASSVGLPLTDTQYF. CDR3 coding DNA: TGTGCCAGCAGCGTAGGGCTGCCCCTCACAGATACGCAGTATTTT.

CDR3 in amino acids: CASSPHAMGQGYEQYF. The CDR3 bases are TGCGCCAGCAGCCCCCACGCGATGGGACAGGGGTACGAGCAGTACTTC. The J gene is TRBJ2-7, the V gene TRBV4-3, with TRBD1 identical over 10 bases. Looked up from germline, CDR1 is LGHNA and CDR2 is YSLEER. This CDR3 is built from 16 residues. After removal of 4 bases from V and 4 bases from J, the junction contained 10 bases not matched to a gene.

This chain joins TRBV5-1 and TRBJ1-3, with 10 bases lining up with TRBD1. V gave up 4 bases and J gave up 4 bases; unmatched junction bases: 5. This CDR3 spans 15 amino acids. Germline-derived CDR1 and CDR2 are SGHRS and YFSETQ. The CDR3 DNA is TGCGCCAGCAGCCGGGACAGGGGTAACGGAAACACCATATATTTT. This codes for CASSRDRGNGNTIYF.

V usage is TRBV7-2 and J usage is TRBJ2-2; the match to TRBD2 covers 7 bases. V trimming: 0 bases; J trimming: 4 bases; junction bases outside the gene matches: 5. The germline CDR1 and CDR2 sequences are SGHTA and FQGNSA. The CDR3 contains 16 residues. CDR3 sequence reads: CASSLARGGSTGELFF. The DNA of the CDR3 is TGTGCCAGCAGCTTAGCGCGGGGAGGGAGCACCGGGGAGCTGTTTTTT. Drawing the rest from reference TRBV7-2 and TRBJ2-2, the complete variable domain is GAGVSQSPSNKVTEKGKDVELRCDPISGHTALYWYRQSLGQGLEFLIYFQGNSAPDKSGLPSDRFSAERTGGSVSTLTIQRTQQEDSAVYLCASSLARGGSTGELFFGEGSRLTVL.

The chain carries TRBV7-9 and TRBJ1-4, with a tentative D call TRBD1 (6 bases). Trimming shortened V by 1 base and J by 4 bases, and 10 bases separated the two germline ends. CDR3 length: 15 residues. CDR1 SEHNR and CDR2 FQNEAQ come from the germline V gene (reference sequence). DNA for the CDR3: TGTGCCAGCAGCTTAGACCAGGGGTTTAATGAAAAACTGTTTTTT. This codes for CASSLDQGFNEKLFF.

This chain uses TRBV11-2 with TRBJ1-6; 7 nucleotides agree with TRBD1. CDR3 size: 14 residues. V lost 5 bases and J lost 9; bases outside the gene matches: 7. In germline, CDR1 is SGHAT, CDR2 FQNNGV. CDR3 nucleotide sequence: TGTGCCAGCAGCCAAGGGGGCCGAAGTTCACCCCTCCACTTT. This codes for CASSQGGRSSPLHF.

The CDR3 region has the DNA TGCGCCAGCCCTAGGGGGGGCAGCACCGGGGAGCTGTTTTTT. Its translation: CASPRGGSTGELFF. The chain joins TRBV10-1 to TRBJ2-2, with D tentatively TRBD2 (7 bases). Trimming pared 8 bases from V and 4 bases from J, leaving 14 bases between. This CDR3 has 14 residues. Germline-derived CDR1 and CDR2 are WNHNN and SYGVQD (reference sequence).